The source of this TCR beta chain is a study of blood T cells in healthy people across ages. PCR was performed a second time for about 7 to 12 cycles using a sample-barcoded 5' primer and a J-beta primer mix. Each CDR3 protein gets one entry after TCRdb re-called the 5' RACE reads with MiXCR. This table has 2 million or so distinct CDR3 sequences, around half appearing once. Per sample, extraction of total RNA gave at least 5.5 micrograms in every case. Sequencing was performed on blood. This sequence was found in a woman in her thirties or forties in good health.

The CDR3 reads CASISGRAGANVLTF. The CDR3 coding sequence is TGTGCCAGTATAAGTGGAAGGGCTGGGGCCAACGTCCTGACTTTC. The rearrangement joins TRBV19 to TRBJ2-6, with D unclear. The CDR3 has 15 residues. The V and J ends lost 7 bases and 2 bases respectively, with 12 bases between them. Germline values: CDR1 LNHDA, CDR2 SQIVND (reference sequence). The entire variable domain, with the rest obtained from reference TRBV19 and TRBJ2-6, is as follows: DGGITQSPKYLFRKEGQNVTLSCEQNLNHDAMYWYRQDPGQGLRLIYYSQIVNDFQKGDIAEGYSVSREKKESFPLTVTSAQKNPTAFYLCASISGRAGANVLTFGAGSRLTVL.